A single sample is the source of the 6 T cell receptor beta chains below, sequenced in a study of OX40 agonist ivuxolimab in advanced cancers. The library was produced with the immunoSEQ multiplex PCR assay. Imported from immuneACCESS, the table was reduced by TCRdb to in-frame sequences with V and J called. These copies leave out some clones; in studies compared against another copy, an unresolved V gene accounts for under half, and the cause of the remainder is not known. The sample records about 83,000 clones, roughly four fifths of which are singletons. The top ten hold roughly 1.9% of the sample. The sequenced sample was CD4+ or CD8+ T cells sorted from blood, obtained in a trial of the OX40 agonist ivuxolimab. The origin of the receptors is an adult with an advanced solid tumor such as melanoma, head and neck, liver or kidney cancer.

This clone showed up just once. The chain links TRBV6-6 to TRBJ1-1, with a tentative D call TRBD1 (5 bases). The ends were cut back, 4 bases at V and 1 base at J, with 13 bases in the middle. This CDR3 is 15 amino acids long. Germline values: CDR1 MNHNY, CDR2 SVGAGI (reference sequence). This CDR3 reads CASSWGYGTNTEAFF. The CDR3 nucleotides are TGTGCCAGCAGTTGGGGCTATGGAACGAACACTGAAGCTTTCTTT.

The rearrangement links TRBV4-2 to TRBJ1-5; D gene uncertain. Trimming shortened V by 0 bases and J by 5 bases, and 5 bases separated the two germline ends. The germline V gene has CDR1 LGHNA and CDR2 YNFKEQ. The CDR3 is 13 amino acids. CDR3 sequence reads: CASSQDTDQPQHF. Here the CDR3 DNA reads TGTGCCAGCAGCCAAGATACGGATCAGCCCCAGCATTTT.

The chain employs TRBV7-3 and TRBJ2-2; possible D gene TRBD2, 7 bases. V gave up 5 bases and J gave up 2 bases, with 15 bases separating them. CDR1 and CDR2 from the germline V gene are SGHTA and FQGTGA. This CDR3 region has 16 residues. Here the CDR3 DNA reads TGTGCCAGCAGCCCTTGGGGGGGGCGAAACACCGGGGAGCTGTTTTTT. Translated, it gives CASSPWGGRNTGELFF.

V and J are TRBV28 and TRBJ2-6, with D tentatively TRBD1 or TRBD2 (5 bases each). Per germline, CDR1 MDHEN and CDR2 SYDVKM. The CDR3 totals 15 residues. V dropped 8 bases and J dropped 0 bases, with 11 bases sitting between them. The CDR3 nucleotides read TGTGCCAGCGGGGGTGCCTCCTCTGGGGCCAACGTCCTGACTTTC. Its protein is CASGGASSGANVLTF.

V is TRBV10-3 and J is TRBJ2-2, with TRBD1 matching over 7 bases. The germline gives CDR1 ENHRY, CDR2 SYGVKD. The V and J ends lost 11 bases and 2 bases, in that order; junction bases with no gene match: 5. This CDR3 region has 13 residues. The CDR3 here is CAATGANTGELFF. DNA of the CDR3: TGTGCCGCAACAGGGGCCAACACCGGGGAGCTGTTTTTT.

CDR3 bases: TGCGCCAGCGCCTTACAGGGTAGCACAGATACGCAGTATTTT. Translated: CASALQGSTDTQYF. The gene calls are TRBV5-1 and TRBJ2-3; perhaps TRBD1 as D (6 bases). Germline V gene lookup returns CDR1 SGHRS and CDR2 YFSETQ. This CDR3 contains 14 residues. V shed 7 bases and J shed 0 bases, with 12 bases lying between them.